Sequencing of this TCR beta chain was carried out in a study of blood T cells in healthy people across ages. Notes on this clonotype: Its matching antigen is unknown.

General observations from the study: Possibly, changes in expanded clonotypes were confounded because donor CMV status was unknown.

A second about 6 to 12 cycle PCR used barcoded and J-beta primers. TCRdb reprocessed the 5' RACE reads via MiXCR and lists one record per CDR3 protein. This sample has hundreds of thousands of distinct CDR3 sequences, with roughly 50% found just once. The receptor was isolated from a man in his sixties in good health. Material: blood.

DNA for the CDR3: TGTGCCAGCAGCAAAGTTAGTGGGAACCTGGACACTGAAGCTTTCTTT. Its translation: CASSKVSGNLDTEAFF. The chain combines TRBV21-1 with TRBJ1-1. TRBV21-1 is labeled a pseudogene. CDR3 length equals 16 residues.